Detailed here is one T cell receptor (beta chain). TCRdb's copy holds only in-frame clones and misses some; the assay was immunoSEQ multiplex PCR. The data contain approximately 58,000 clones, 70% to 85% of them seen just once; the ten biggest clones take up around an eighth. The data stem from a study of OX40 agonist ivuxolimab in advanced cancers. Looked up from germline, CDR1 is MNHNS and CDR2 is SASEGT. V was shortened by 8 bases and J by 1 base, with 8 bases between the two germline ends. The CDR3 contains 13 residues. J is TRBJ1-4 and V is TRBV6-1; D unclear. Source: CD4+ or CD8+ T cells sorted from blood, taken in a trial of the OX40 agonist ivuxolimab. The TCR originated in an adult with an advanced solid tumor such as melanoma, head and neck, liver or kidney cancer. The CDR3 loop is CASLTLTNEKLFF. The CDR3, as DNA: TGTGCCAGCCTGACGCTAACTAATGAAAAACTGTTTTTT.